These 7 T cell receptor beta chains were sequenced from one sample in a study of T cell responses to AZD1222 COVID-19 vaccine. The repertoire was sequenced with immunoSEQ multiplex PCR; TCRdb's copy has only in-frame clones and lacks some. The sample lists over 120,000 clones; about 92% were seen once. This specimen consisted of peripheral blood, obtained on day 0 of AZD1222 vaccination. The receptors here all came from an adult in good health.

The chain has TRBV19 and TRBJ1-2; the match to TRBD1 covers 11 bases. The CDR3 consists of 12 residues. The V segment lost 10 bases and the J segment 3 bases; nucleotides outside the gene matches: 1. The germline gives CDR1 LNHDA, CDR2 SQIVND (reference sequence). CDR3 nucleotide sequence: TGTGCCACGGGACAGGGGGACTATGGCTACACCTTC. Amino acid sequence: CATGQGDYGYTF.

V is TRBV11-3 and J is TRBJ1-1, with no clear D. The CDR3 consists of 15 residues. The V end lost 1 base, the J end lost 2 bases, and 11 bases lay between the germline ends. Germline loops: CDR1 SGHNT, CDR2 YENEEA. CDR3 nucleotide sequence: TGTGCCAGCAGCTTAGCCCCAGATGCAAACACTGAAGCTTTCTTT. This gives the protein CASSLAPDANTEAFF.

This chain uses TRBV3-1 (or the pseudogene TRBV3-2) with TRBJ1-1; maybe TRBD1 (5 bases). The CDR3 consists of 14 residues. CDR1 and CDR2 (germline): LGHDT, YNNKEL (reference sequence). Between the trimmed V and J ends, which lost 4 bases and 6 bases, there was a span of 15 bases. The CDR3 DNA is TGTGCCAGCAGCCCTTGGGCGGGGGATCCTGAAGCTTTCTTT. Amino acid sequence: CASSPWAGDPEAFF.

This chain connects TRBV2 to TRBJ1-6; 7 positions agree with TRBD1. The CDR3 consists of 17 residues. Trimming cost V 5 bases and J 5 bases; bases outside gene matches: 12. CDR1 and CDR2 from the germline V gene are SNHLY and FYNNEI. CDR3 in amino acids: CASSLLRDSAHNSPLHF. The CDR3 coding sequence is TGTGCCAGCAGTCTCCTCCGGGACAGCGCCCATAATTCACCCCTCCACTTT.

This rearrangement joins TRBV9 to TRBJ2-7; TRBD2 matches 9 bases. The J segment lost 3 bases and the V segment lost 4 bases, leaving 8 bases of the junction unmatched. CDR3 size: 15 residues. The germline gives CDR1 SGDLS, CDR2 YYNGEE. The CDR3 sequence: CASSPMRGGDYEQYF. In nucleotides, the CDR3 is TGTGCCAGCAGCCCCATGCGGGGGGGAGACTACGAGCAGTACTTC.

In DNA, the CDR3 is TGCGCCAGCAGCCAATTCCGAAGCGGGGAAGATGGCTACACCTTC. Translating gives CASSQFRSGEDGYTF. The J gene is TRBJ1-2, the V gene TRBV4-3; D call uncertain. The CDR3 extends over 15 amino acids. Germline V gives CDR1 LGHNA, CDR2 YSLEER. V was shortened by 2 bases and J by 6 bases, with 16 bases between the two germline ends.

J is TRBJ2-2 and V is TRBV10-3; D unclear. Germline lookup yields CDR1 ENHRY and CDR2 SYGVKD. Trimming removed 8 bases from V and 11 bases from J, with 18 bases in between. The CDR3 sequence is 13 residues long. The CDR3 sequence: CAIGTTPPAELFF. The CDR3 DNA reads TGTGCCATCGGAACCACCCCTCCGGCCGAGCTGTTTTTT.